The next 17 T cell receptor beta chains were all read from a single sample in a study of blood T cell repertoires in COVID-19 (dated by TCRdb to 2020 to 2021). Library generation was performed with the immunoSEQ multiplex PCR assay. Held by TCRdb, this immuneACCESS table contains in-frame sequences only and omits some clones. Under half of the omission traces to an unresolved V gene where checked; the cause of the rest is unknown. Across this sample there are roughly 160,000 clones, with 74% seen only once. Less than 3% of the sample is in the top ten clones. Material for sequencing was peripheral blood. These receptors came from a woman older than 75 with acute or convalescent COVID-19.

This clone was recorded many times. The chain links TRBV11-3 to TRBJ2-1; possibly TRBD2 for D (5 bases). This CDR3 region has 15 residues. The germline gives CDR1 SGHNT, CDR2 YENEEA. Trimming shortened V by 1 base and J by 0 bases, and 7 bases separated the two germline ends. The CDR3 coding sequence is TGTGCCAGCAGCTTAGGGGAGAGCTCCTACAATGAGCAGTTCTTC. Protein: CASSLGESSYNEQFF. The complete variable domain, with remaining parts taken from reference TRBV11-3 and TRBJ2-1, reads EAGVVQSPRYKIIEKKQPVAFWCNPISGHNTLYWYLQNLGQGPELLIRYENEEAVDDSQLPKDRFSAERLKGVDSTLKIQPAELGDSAVYLCASSLGESSYNEQFFGPGTRLTVL.

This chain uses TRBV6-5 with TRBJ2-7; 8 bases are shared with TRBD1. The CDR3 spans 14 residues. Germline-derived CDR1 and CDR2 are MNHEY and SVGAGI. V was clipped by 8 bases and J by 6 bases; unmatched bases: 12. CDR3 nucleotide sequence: TGTGCCAGCCACACAGGGGGAGTTAAAAGCGAGCAGTACTTC. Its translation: CASHTGGVKSEQYF.

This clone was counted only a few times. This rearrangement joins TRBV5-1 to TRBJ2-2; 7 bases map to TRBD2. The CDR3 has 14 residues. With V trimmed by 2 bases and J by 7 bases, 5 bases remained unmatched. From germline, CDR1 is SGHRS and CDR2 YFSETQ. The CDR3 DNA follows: TGCGCCAGCAGCTTTCAGACTAGCAGCGGGGAGCTGTTTTTT. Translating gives CASSFQTSSGELFF.

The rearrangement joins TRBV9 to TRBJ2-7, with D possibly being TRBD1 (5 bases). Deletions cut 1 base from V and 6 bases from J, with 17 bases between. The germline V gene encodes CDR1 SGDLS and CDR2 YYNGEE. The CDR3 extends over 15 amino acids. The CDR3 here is CASSVLPDTTAEQYF. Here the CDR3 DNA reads TGTGCCAGCAGCGTACTACCGGACACTACCGCCGAGCAGTACTTC.

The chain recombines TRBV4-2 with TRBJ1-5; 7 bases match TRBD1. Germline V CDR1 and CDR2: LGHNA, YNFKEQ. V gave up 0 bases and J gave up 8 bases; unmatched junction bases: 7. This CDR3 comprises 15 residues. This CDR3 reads CASSQEQGIREPQHF. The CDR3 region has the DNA TGTGCCAGCAGCCAAGAACAGGGGATCAGGGAGCCCCAGCATTTT.

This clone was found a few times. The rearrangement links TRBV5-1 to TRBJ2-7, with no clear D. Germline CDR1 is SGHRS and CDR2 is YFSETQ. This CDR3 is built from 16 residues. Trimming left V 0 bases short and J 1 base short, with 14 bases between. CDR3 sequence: CASSLEPGDISYEQYF. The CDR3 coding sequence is TGCGCCAGCAGCTTGGAGCCCGGCGACATTTCCTACGAGCAGTACTTC.

The CDR3 spells CASRPPGGNIQYF. The DNA of the CDR3 is TGTGCCAGCAGACCTCCCGGGGGGAACATTCAGTACTTC. The rearrangement links TRBV6-5 to TRBJ2-4; 7 nucleotides align to TRBD2. Unmatched junction bases numbered 6, after V lost 6 bases and J lost 7 bases. CDR1 MNHEY and CDR2 SVGAGI come from the germline V gene. The CDR3 spans 13 residues.

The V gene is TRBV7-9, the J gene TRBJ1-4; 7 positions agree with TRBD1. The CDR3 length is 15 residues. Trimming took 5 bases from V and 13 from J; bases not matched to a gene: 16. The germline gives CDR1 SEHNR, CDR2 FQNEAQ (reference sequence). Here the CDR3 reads CASSPPHSYRGGLFF. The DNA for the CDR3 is TGTGCCAGCAGCCCCCCCCACTCTTACAGGGGTGGACTGTTTTTT.

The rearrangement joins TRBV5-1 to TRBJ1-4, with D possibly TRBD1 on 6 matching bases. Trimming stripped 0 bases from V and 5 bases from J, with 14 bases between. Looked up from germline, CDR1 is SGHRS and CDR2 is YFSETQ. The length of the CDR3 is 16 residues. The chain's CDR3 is CASSLASGGVNEKLFF. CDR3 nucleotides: TGCGCCAGCAGCTTGGCCTCGGGGGGCGTAAATGAAAAACTGTTTTTT.

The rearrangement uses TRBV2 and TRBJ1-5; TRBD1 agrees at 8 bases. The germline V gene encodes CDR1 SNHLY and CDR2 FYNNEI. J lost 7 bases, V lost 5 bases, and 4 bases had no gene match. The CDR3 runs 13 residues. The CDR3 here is CASSLDRDQPQHF. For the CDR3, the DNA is TGTGCCAGCAGTCTGGACAGGGACCAGCCCCAGCATTTT.

CDR3: CAWAHSPPEGEQFF. CDR3 in DNA: TGTGCCTGGGCCCATAGCCCCCCAGAGGGTGAGCAGTTCTTC. This sequence joins TRBV30 and TRBJ2-1, with D possibly being TRBD2 (5 bases). Germline loops: CDR1 GTSNPN, CDR2 SVGIG (reference sequence). V dropped 5 bases and J dropped 9 bases, with 20 bases sitting between them. There are 14 residues in the CDR3.

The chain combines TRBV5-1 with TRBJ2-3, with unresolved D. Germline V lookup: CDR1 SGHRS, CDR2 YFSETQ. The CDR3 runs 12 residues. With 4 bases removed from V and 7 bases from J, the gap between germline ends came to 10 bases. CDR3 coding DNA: TGCGCCAGCAGCGTTAACAAAAATACGCAGTATTTT. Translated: CASSVNKNTQYF.

The CDR3 region is CASSPGGTGEEETQYF. DNA for the CDR3: TGCGCCAGCAGCCCCGGAGGGACGGGGGAGGAAGAGACCCAGTACTTC. The gene calls are TRBV5-1 and TRBJ2-5, with TRBD2 as a possible D gene (6 bases). CDR1 is SGHRS and CDR2 is YFSETQ in the germline V gene. The V end was cut by 4 bases, the J end by 3 bases, with 19 bases between. The CDR3 contains 16 residues.

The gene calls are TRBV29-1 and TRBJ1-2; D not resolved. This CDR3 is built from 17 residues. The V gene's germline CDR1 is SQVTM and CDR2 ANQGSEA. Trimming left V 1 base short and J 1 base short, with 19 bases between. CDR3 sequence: CSVEVSTNREINYGYTF. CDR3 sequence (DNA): TGCAGCGTTGAAGTCTCGACCAACCGGGAGATTAACTATGGCTACACCTTC. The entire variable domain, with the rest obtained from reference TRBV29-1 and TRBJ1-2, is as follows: SAVISQKPSRDICQRGTSLTIQCQVDSQVTMMFWYRQQPGQSLTLIATANQGSEATYESGFVIDKFPISRPNLTFSTLTVSNMSPEDSSIYLCSVEVSTNREINYGYTFGSGTRLTVV.

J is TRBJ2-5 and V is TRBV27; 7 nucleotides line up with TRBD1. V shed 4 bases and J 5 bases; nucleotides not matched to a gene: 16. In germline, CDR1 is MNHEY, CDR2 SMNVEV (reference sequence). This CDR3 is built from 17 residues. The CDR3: CASSCPSTGASTETQYF. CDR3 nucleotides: TGTGCCAGCAGTTGTCCCTCCACAGGGGCCAGTACGGAGACCCAGTACTTC.

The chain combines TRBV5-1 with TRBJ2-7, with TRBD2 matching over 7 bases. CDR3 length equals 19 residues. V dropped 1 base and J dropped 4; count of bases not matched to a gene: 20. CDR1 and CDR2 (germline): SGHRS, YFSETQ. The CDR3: CASSLFSHGGSQGGYEQYF. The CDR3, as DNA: TGCGCCAGCAGCTTGTTTTCTCACGGCGGGAGTCAAGGTGGGTACGAGCAGTACTTC.

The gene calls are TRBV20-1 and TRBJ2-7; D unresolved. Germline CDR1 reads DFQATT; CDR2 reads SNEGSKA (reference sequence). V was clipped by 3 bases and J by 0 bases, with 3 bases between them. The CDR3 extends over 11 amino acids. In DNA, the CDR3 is TGCAGTGCTAGCGTCTCCTACGAGCAGTACTTC. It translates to CSASVSYEQYF.